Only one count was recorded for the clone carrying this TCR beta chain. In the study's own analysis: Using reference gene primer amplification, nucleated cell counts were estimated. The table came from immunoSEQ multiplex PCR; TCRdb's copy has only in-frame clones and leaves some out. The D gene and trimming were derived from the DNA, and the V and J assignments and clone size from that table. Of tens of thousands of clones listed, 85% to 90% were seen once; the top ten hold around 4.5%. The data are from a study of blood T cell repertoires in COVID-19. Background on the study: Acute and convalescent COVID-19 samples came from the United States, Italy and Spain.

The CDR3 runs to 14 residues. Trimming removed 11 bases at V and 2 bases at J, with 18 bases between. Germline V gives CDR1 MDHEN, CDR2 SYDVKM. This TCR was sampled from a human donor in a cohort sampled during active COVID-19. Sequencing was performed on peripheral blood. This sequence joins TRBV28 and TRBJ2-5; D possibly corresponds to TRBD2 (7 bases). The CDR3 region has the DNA TGTGCCGCCCGGCGGGGGCCGGGACAAGAGACCCAGTACTTC. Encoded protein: CAARRGPGQETQYF.